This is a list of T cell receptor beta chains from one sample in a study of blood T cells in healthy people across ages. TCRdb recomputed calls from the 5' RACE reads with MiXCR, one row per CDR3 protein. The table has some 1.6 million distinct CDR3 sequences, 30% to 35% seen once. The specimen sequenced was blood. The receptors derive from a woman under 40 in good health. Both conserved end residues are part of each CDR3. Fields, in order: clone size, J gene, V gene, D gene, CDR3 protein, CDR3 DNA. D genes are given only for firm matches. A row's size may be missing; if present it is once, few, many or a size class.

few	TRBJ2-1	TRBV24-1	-	CATSDETDQGYNEQFF	TGTGCCACCAGTGATGAGACAGACCAGGGATACAATGAGCAGTTCTTC
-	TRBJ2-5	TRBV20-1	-	CSADSQGGEETQYF	TGCAGTGCAGATTCACAGGGAGGTGAAGAGACCCAGTACTTC
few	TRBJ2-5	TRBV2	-	CASSSGGGFEQYF	TGTGCCAGCAGTTCCGGGGGTGGGTTTGAGCAGTACTTC
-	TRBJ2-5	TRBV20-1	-	CSGLATKETQYF	TGCAGTGGTCTCGCAACGAAGGAGACCCAGTACTTC
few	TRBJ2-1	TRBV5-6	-	CASSLGRLDGNEQFF	TGTGCCAGCAGCTTGGGACGCTTAGATGGGAATGAGCAGTTCTTC
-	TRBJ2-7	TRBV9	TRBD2	CASSVGSGRNEQYF	TGTGCCAGCAGCGTAGGTAGCGGGAGGAACGAGCAGTACTTC
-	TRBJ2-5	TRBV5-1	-	CASSSITGLGTQYF	TGCGCCAGCAGCTCGATCACAGGGTTGGGGACCCAGTACTTC
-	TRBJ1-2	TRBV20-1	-	CSAGRQLISYGYTF	TGCAGTGCCGGGCGGCAGTTGATTAGCTATGGCTACACCTTC
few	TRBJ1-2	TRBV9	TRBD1	CASSAGPGQGNYGYTF	TGTGCCAGCAGCGCGGGACCGGGACAGGGCAACTATGGCTACACCTTC
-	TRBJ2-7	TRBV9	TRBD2	CASSPRGGLGEQYF	TGTGCCAGCAGCCCCCGGGGAGGGCTGGGCGAGCAGTACTTC
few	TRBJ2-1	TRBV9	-	CASSVGGSGIHEQFF	TGTGCCAGCAGCGTAGGAGGGTCCGGGATCCATGAGCAGTTCTTC
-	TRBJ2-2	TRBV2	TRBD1	CASKGTGRTGELFF	TGTGCCAGCAAAGGGACAGGGAGGACCGGGGAGCTGTTTTTT
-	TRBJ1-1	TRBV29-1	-	CSVAIPQGIPEAFF	TGCAGCGTCGCCATCCCACAGGGAATTCCTGAAGCTTTCTTT
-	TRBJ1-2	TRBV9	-	CASSGISRRGYGYTF	TGTGCCAGCAGCGGCATCTCACGGAGGGGCTATGGCTACACCTTC
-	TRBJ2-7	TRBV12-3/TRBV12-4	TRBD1	CASSRKGQSYEQYF	TGTGCCAGCAGCCGCAAGGGACAGTCCTACGAGCAGTACTTC